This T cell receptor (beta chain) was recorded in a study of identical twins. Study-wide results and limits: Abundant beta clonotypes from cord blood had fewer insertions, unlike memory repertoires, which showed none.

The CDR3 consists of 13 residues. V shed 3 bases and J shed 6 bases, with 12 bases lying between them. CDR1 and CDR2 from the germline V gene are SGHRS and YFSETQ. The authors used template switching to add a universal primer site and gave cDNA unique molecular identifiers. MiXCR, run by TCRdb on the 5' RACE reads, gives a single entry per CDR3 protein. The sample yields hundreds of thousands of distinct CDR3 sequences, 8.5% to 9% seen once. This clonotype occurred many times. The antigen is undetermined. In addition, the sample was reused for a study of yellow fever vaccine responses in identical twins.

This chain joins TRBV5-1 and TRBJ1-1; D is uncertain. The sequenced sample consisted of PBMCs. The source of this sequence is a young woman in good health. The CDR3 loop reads CASSWEGWSEAFF. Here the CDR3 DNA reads TGCGCCAGCAGCTGGGAGGGCTGGTCTGAAGCTTTCTTT.